Listed below are T cell receptor beta chains from one sample, sequenced in a study of OX40 agonist ivuxolimab in advanced cancers. Sequencing used immunoSEQ multiplex PCR; TCRdb keeps in-frame clones, though not all of them. The sample holds some 50,000 clones, about 91% seen once. The sequences come from CD4+ or CD8+ T cells sorted from blood, collected in a trial of the OX40 agonist ivuxolimab. The source is an adult with an advanced solid tumor such as melanoma, head and neck, liver or kidney cancer. CDR3s include the opening cysteine and the closing phenylalanine or tryptophan. A D gene is named only where the DNA matches it firmly. Part of the rows lack a size; the others show once, few, many or a class for expanded clones.

j_call	d_call	clone_size	v_call	cdr3_aa	cdr3_nt
TRBJ1-2	TRBD1	.	TRBV4-2	CASSQDRGNYGYTF	TGTGCCAGCAGCCAGGACAGGGGAAACTATGGCTACACCTTC
TRBJ2-3	TRBD2	.	TRBV4-2	CASSHQAGGSTDTQYF	TGTGCCAGCAGCCACCAAGCGGGGGGGAGCACAGATACGCAGTATTTT
TRBJ1-6	.	.	TRBV4-1	CASSQAGSSYNSPLHF	TGCGCCAGCAGCCAAGCAGGGAGCTCCTATAATTCACCCCTCCACTTT
TRBJ1-3	TRBD1	.	TRBV13	CASSSRDRGNTIYF	TGTGCCAGCAGCTCCCGGGACAGGGGGAACACCATATATTTT
TRBJ2-1	TRBD2	.	TRBV27	CASRAGGHNEQFF	TGTGCCAGCAGAGCGGGGGGCCACAATGAGCAGTTCTTC
TRBJ1-1	TRBD1	.	TRBV27	CASSPSQGERATEAFF	TGTGCCAGCAGTCCGTCACAGGGGGAACGTGCGACTGAAGCTTTCTTT
TRBJ1-5	.	.	TRBV30	CAWSSFGIRQPQHF	TGTGCCTGGTCTAGTTTTGGGATCAGGCAGCCCCAGCATTTT
TRBJ2-3	.	.	TRBV12-5	CASGLNGKTDTQYF	TGTGCTAGTGGTTTGAACGGCAAGACAGATACGCAGTATTTT
TRBJ2-1	.	.	TRBV19	CASSIQDNEQFF	TGTGCCAGTAGTATTCAGGACAATGAGCAGTTCTTC
TRBJ2-1	.	.	TRBV19	CASSATQTGLGVYEQFF	TGTGCCAGTAGTGCGACTCAAACAGGGTTAGGTGTCTATGAGCAGTTCTTC
TRBJ2-1	.	.	TRBV10-1	CASRKTGDNEQFF	TGCGCCAGCAGGAAAACAGGTGACAATGAGCAGTTCTTC
TRBJ2-1	TRBD2	.	TRBV28	CATRLAGEGYNEQFF	TGTGCCACCCGACTAGCGGGAGAGGGTTACAATGAGCAGTTCTTC
TRBJ2-1	TRBD2	.	TRBV13	CASSPGLAGEEQFF	TGTGCCAGCAGCCCGGGACTAGCGGGAGAGGAGCAGTTCTTC
TRBJ2-1	.	.	TRBV19	CASSIIRGNEQFF	TGTGCCAGTAGTATAATAAGGGGCAATGAGCAGTTCTTC
TRBJ2-7	TRBD2	.	TRBV7-9	CASSLEREGYEQYF	TGTGCCAGCAGCTTAGAGCGGGAGGGCTACGAGCAGTACTTC
TRBJ2-7	.	.	TRBV4-3	CASSQVGSPSEQYF	TGCGCCAGCAGCCAAGTTGGCAGTCCCTCCGAGCAGTACTTC
TRBJ2-7	TRBD2	.	TRBV30	CAWSALAGGPYEQYF	TGTGCCTGGAGTGCACTAGCGGGGGGCCCCTACGAGCAGTACTTC
TRBJ2-5	.	once	TRBV4-2	CASSPREYQETQYF	TGTGCCAGCAGCCCGAGGGAGTACCAAGAGACCCAGTACTTC
TRBJ1-5	.	.	TRBV15	CATSRGPIVQPQHF	TGTGCCACCAGCAGAGGACCGATAGTTCAGCCCCAGCATTTT
TRBJ2-7	.	.	TRBV7-5	CARSQIRVYEQYF	TGTGCCAGAAGCCAAATTCGAGTCTACGAGCAGTACTTC
TRBJ2-7	TRBD2	.	TRBV19	CASSPFSGRASYEQYF	TGTGCCAGTAGCCCTTTTAGCGGGAGGGCCAGCTACGAGCAGTACTTC
TRBJ2-5	.	.	TRBV4-1	CASSQDPPSPLETQYF	TGCGCCAGCAGCCAAGACCCCCCCAGTCCCCTGGAGACCCAGTACTTC
TRBJ1-6	.	few	TRBV6-1	CASSEFRANSNSPLHF	TGTGCCAGCAGTGAATTTCGGGCGAATAGTAATTCACCCCTCCACTTT
TRBJ1-5	.	.	TRBV28	CASSPFRGNQPQHF	TGTGCCAGCAGTCCTTTTCGGGGGAATCAGCCCCAGCATTTT
TRBJ1-2	.	.	TRBV7-2	CASSRIQGIYGYTF	TGTGCCAGCAGCCGCATACAGGGAATCTATGGCTACACCTTC
TRBJ1-2	TRBD1	.	TRBV7-9	CASSLSETGINYGYTF	TGTGCCAGCAGCTTGAGCGAGACAGGGATTAACTATGGCTACACCTTC
TRBJ2-1	.	.	TRBV7-9	CASTVVRNEQFF	TGTGCCAGCACCGTCGTGAGGAATGAGCAGTTCTTC